The 32 T cell receptor beta chains below were found in one sample sequenced in a study of control samples from healthy donors and cancer patients. Here immunoSEQ multiplex PCR was the method, and the copy in TCRdb shows in-frame clones only, minus some. The table has some 82,000 clones, 65% to 90% seen once; the top ten hold around a tenth. The sample consisted of PBMCs. The origin of the receptors is a man between 60 and 75 years old with head and neck cancer.

This clone was observed a single time. The chain is built from TRBV19 and TRBJ2-2, with TRBD1 identical over 8 bases. CDR1 is LNHDA, CDR2 SQIVND, per germline (reference sequence). V lost 4 bases to trimming and J lost 6 bases; unmatched junction nucleotides: 10. CDR3 length equals 16 residues. CDR3 amino acids: CASSKIGQGGAGELFF. The CDR3 DNA reads TGTGCCAGTAGTAAGATCGGACAGGGTGGGGCCGGGGAGCTGTTTTTT. The full variable domain, its missing parts supplied by reference TRBV19 and TRBJ2-2, is DGGITQSPKYLFRKEGQNVTLSCEQNLNHDAMYWYRQDPGQGLRLIYYSQIVNDFQKGDIAEGYSVSREKKESFPLTVTSAQKNPTAFYLCASSKIGQGGAGELFFGEGSRLTVL.

The gene calls are TRBV27 and TRBJ1-3; D unresolved. With 6 bases removed from V and 0 bases from J, the gap between germline ends came to 9 bases. This CDR3 is built from 14 residues. Germline lookup yields CDR1 MNHEY and CDR2 SMNVEV (reference sequence). Here the CDR3 DNA reads TGTGCCAGCAGCTCAAGCCTCTCTGGAAACACCATATATTTT. Translation gives CASSSSLSGNTIYF.

A single count supports this clone. CDR3 in amino acids: CASSWGSYGYTF. As DNA, the CDR3 is TGTGCCAGCAGCTGGGGAAGTTATGGCTACACCTTC. The genes are TRBV6-5 and TRBJ1-2, with unresolved D. V lost 6 bases and J lost 5, with 10 bases in between. Germline CDR1 and CDR2: MNHEY and SVGAGI. The CDR3 length is 12 residues.

CDR3 region: CASSFRFAKNEQFF. The CDR3 coding sequence is TGTGCCAGCAGCTTCCGGTTCGCGAAGAATGAGCAGTTCTTC. J is TRBJ2-1 and V is TRBV7-8; D ambiguous. The CDR3 is 14 amino acids. CDR1 and CDR2 from the germline V gene are SGHVS and FQNEAQ. V lost 3 bases to trimming and J lost 7 bases, with 13 bases between them.

The CDR3 bases are TGTGCCAGCAGCCAAGCGGACAGGGCCCAGCATTTT. Translated, it gives CASSQADRAQHF. The chain joins TRBV3-1 (or the pseudogene TRBV3-2) to TRBJ1-5, with 8 bases that match TRBD1. The ends lost 1 base at V and 11 bases at J; junction bases unmatched: 1. Germline CDR1 is LGHDT and CDR2 is YNNKEL (reference sequence). The CDR3 totals 12 residues.

The chain carries TRBV30 and TRBJ2-5, with 7 positions matching TRBD1. Germline values: CDR1 GTSNPN, CDR2 SVGIG (reference sequence). CDR3 length: 16 residues. Trimming at V came to 1 base and at J to 5 bases, leaving 13 bases not matched to a gene. CDR3 residues: CAWSGKVAGGQETQYF. CDR3 in DNA: TGTGCCTGGAGTGGCAAGGTGGCAGGGGGTCAGGAGACCCAGTACTTC.

The genes are TRBV5-4 and TRBJ2-7; TRBD1 matches at 9 bases. Per the germline V gene, CDR1 is SGHNT and CDR2 is YYREEE (reference sequence). Trimming removed 3 bases from V and 2 bases from J; junction bases left unmatched: 9. The CDR3 runs to 16 residues. The chain's CDR3 is CASSYEQGAGAYEQYF. DNA for the CDR3: TGTGCCAGCAGCTACGAACAGGGGGCGGGGGCCTACGAGCAGTACTTC.

The rearrangement joins TRBV19 to TRBJ1-2; no definite D call. V was trimmed by 4 bases and J by 5 bases, leaving 20 bases between them. This CDR3 is built from 16 residues. The germline CDR1 and CDR2 sequences are LNHDA and SQIVND (reference sequence). The CDR3 sequence is CASSRADAGSQYGYTF. The CDR3 coding sequence is TGTGCCAGTAGTAGGGCCGATGCGGGTTCGCAGTATGGCTACACCTTC.

This clone was seen a handful of times. The chain links TRBV5-1 to TRBJ1-4, with D possibly matching TRBD1 (5 bases). Trimming took 1 base from V and 7 from J, leaving 11 bases between them. Germline V gene data show CDR1 as SGHRS and CDR2 as YFSETQ. CDR3 length equals 14 residues. CDR3 amino acids: CASSLSGGTEKLFF. The CDR3 nucleotides are TGCGCCAGCAGCTTGTCCGGGGGGACTGAAAAACTGTTTTTT.

The chain joins TRBV7-9 to TRBJ2-7; TRBD1 or TRBD2 may be the D gene (6 bases each). The CDR3 is 14 amino acids. The germline V gene has CDR1 SEHNR and CDR2 FQNEAQ (reference sequence). Trimming removed 6 bases from V and 7 bases from J, with 19 bases in between. The CDR3 spells CASSRGARDNEQYF. CDR3 bases: TGTGCCAGCAGTAGGGGGGCGAGGGATAATGAGCAGTACTTC. Full variable domain (rest looked up from reference TRBV7-9 and TRBJ2-7): DTGVSQNPRHKITKRGQNVTFRCDPISEHNRLYWYRQTLGQGPEFLTYFQNEAQLEKSRLLSDRFSAERPKGSFSTLEIQRTEQGDSAMYLCASSRGARDNEQYFGPGTRLTVT.

V is TRBV5-1 and J is TRBJ1-1; D call uncertain. CDR1 and CDR2 from the germline V gene are SGHRS and YFSETQ. V lost 0 bases and J lost 6, with 3 bases in between. The CDR3 spans 11 residues. The CDR3 protein is CASSLAAEAFF. The CDR3 bases are TGCGCCAGCAGCTTGGCAGCTGAAGCTTTCTTT.

The gene calls are TRBV11-2 and TRBJ2-2; perhaps TRBD1 as D (6 bases). The germline CDR1 and CDR2 sequences are SGHAT and FQNNGV. This CDR3 region has 13 residues. V gave up 3 bases and J gave up 6 bases, with 8 bases separating them. DNA of the CDR3: TGTGCCAGCAGCTTTACAGGGTCCGGGGAGCTGTTTTTT. Protein: CASSFTGSGELFF.

The J gene is TRBJ2-3, the V gene TRBV19, with unresolved D. Trimming took off 1 base at V and 5 bases at J, with 13 bases between the two ends. The CDR3 contains 15 residues. The germline CDR1 and CDR2 sequences are LNHDA and SQIVND (reference sequence). As DNA, the CDR3 is TGTGCCAGTAGTATAGTCTCCACCCCACGAGATACGCAGTATTTT. Translation gives CASSIVSTPRDTQYF.

V usage is TRBV11-2 and J usage is TRBJ2-5; D tentatively reads TRBD1 or TRBD2 (7 bases each). The CDR3 totals 13 residues. Germline CDR1 and CDR2: SGHAT and FQNNGV. V dropped 7 bases and J dropped 2 bases, with 11 bases sitting between them. CDR3 loop: CASTGGGQETQYF. In DNA, the CDR3 is TGTGCCAGCACAGGGGGAGGGCAAGAGACCCAGTACTTC.

The V and J genes are TRBV5-5 and TRBJ2-7; the match to TRBD2 covers 7 bases. CDR3 length: 15 residues. Germline-derived CDR1 and CDR2 are SGHKS and YYEKEE (reference sequence). V was pared by 2 bases and J by 4 bases, with 9 bases of the junction left unmatched. CDR3 amino acids: CASSFSPGLNYEQYF. The CDR3 DNA sequence: TGTGCCAGCAGCTTTTCTCCGGGACTAAATTACGAGCAGTACTTC. Together with reference TRBV5-5 and TRBJ2-7, the CDR3 gives the full variable domain: DAGVTQSPTHLIKTRGQQVTLRCSPISGHKSVSWYQQVLGQGPQFIFQYYEKEERGRGNFPDRFSARQFPNYSSELNVNALLLGDSALYLCASSFSPGLNYEQYFGPGTRLTVT.

For this clone: At the DNA level, this CDR3 is encoded by other sequences in the same sample as well. The chain combines TRBV4-2 with TRBJ1-1, with D unresolved. CDR1 is LGHNA and CDR2 is YNFKEQ in the germline V gene. Trimming left V 0 bases short and J 4 bases short, with 12 bases between. The CDR3 is made up of 15 amino acids. CDR3 in amino acids: CASSQDRYRATEAFF. For the CDR3, the DNA is TGTGCCAGCAGCCAAGACCGTTACAGAGCCACTGAAGCTTTCTTT.

The chain carries TRBV4-1 and TRBJ2-2; perhaps TRBD1 as D (5 bases). V shed 1 base and J shed 4 bases, with 13 bases lying between them. Germline lookup yields CDR1 MGHRA and CDR2 YSYEKL. This CDR3 has 16 amino acids. This chain's CDR3 is CASSQASWGLTGELFF. CDR3 nucleotide sequence: TGCGCCAGCAGCCAAGCTTCGTGGGGCCTCACCGGGGAGCTGTTTTTT.

The chain recombines TRBV2 with TRBJ1-4; no clear D gene. The germline V gene has CDR1 SNHLY and CDR2 FYNNEI. CDR3 size: 15 residues. V was trimmed by 4 bases and J by 14 bases, leaving 23 bases between them. The CDR3 loop is CASSAQNGGFGSLFF. The CDR3 bases are TGTGCCAGCAGTGCCCAGAATGGTGGTTTCGGGAGCCTGTTTTTT.

The chain has TRBV7-9 and TRBJ1-4, with 7 bases that match TRBD1. With 5 bases clipped from V and 6 bases from J, the junction kept 6 bases outside the gene matches. The CDR3 loop spans 14 amino acids. CDR1 and CDR2 (germline): SEHNR, FQNEAQ (reference sequence). The CDR3 bases are TGTGCCAGCAGCCCCTGGGACAGTGATGAAAAACTGTTTTTT. The encoded protein is CASSPWDSDEKLFF.

The chain uses TRBV11-2 and TRBJ2-5; either TRBD1 or TRBD2 may fit D (5 bases each). Germline CDR1 and CDR2: SGHAT and FQNNGV. The V and J ends lost 5 bases and 4 bases respectively, with 14 bases between them. This CDR3 region has 14 residues. CDR3 in amino acids: CASSRDPVGETQYF. The CDR3 DNA follows: TGTGCCAGCAGCCGGGACCCGGTGGGAGAGACCCAGTACTTC. Using reference TRBV11-2 and TRBJ2-5 for the parts outside the CDR3, the full variable domain is EAGVAQSPRYKIIEKRQSVAFWCNPISGHATLYWYQQILGQGPKLLIQFQNNGVVDDSQLPKDRFSAERLKGVDSTLKIQPAKLEDSAVYLCASSRDPVGETQYFGPGTRLLVL.

The J gene is TRBJ2-5, the V gene TRBV11-1; 7 nucleotides align to TRBD1. Trimming removed 6 bases from V and 1 base from J; junction bases left unmatched: 2. The CDR3 covers 13 residues. Germline CDR1 and CDR2: SGHAT and FQDESV (reference sequence). The CDR3 here is CASRGTAQETQYF. CDR3 DNA: TGTGCCAGCAGGGGGACAGCCCAAGAGACCCAGTACTTC.

The J gene is TRBJ2-5, the V gene TRBV9, with a possible D match to TRBD2 (6 bases). The CDR3 extends over 15 amino acids. V gave up 0 bases and J gave up 5 bases, with 14 bases separating them. CDR1 is SGDLS, CDR2 YYNGEE, per germline. The CDR3: CASSVEAGTGETQYF. CDR3 coding DNA: TGTGCCAGCAGCGTAGAAGCGGGTACTGGGGAGACCCAGTACTTC. The full variable domain, rest sourced from reference TRBV9 and TRBJ2-5, is DSGVTQTPKHLITATGQRVTLRCSPRSGDLSVYWYQQSLDQGLQFLIQYYNGEERAKGNILERFSAQQFPDLHSELNLSSLELGDSALYFCASSVEAGTGETQYFGPGTRLLVL.

This clone is labeled as medium-sized. The chain has TRBV21-1 and TRBJ2-5; TRBD1, the table's D call, lacks a check against the DNA. TRBV21-1 is given as a pseudogene. This CDR3 comprises 14 residues. The CDR3 spells CASSKARGRETQYF. In DNA form, the CDR3 reads TGTGCCAGCAGCAAAGCAAGGGGCCGGGAGACCCAGTACTTC.

In its sample, this clone was seen a few times. CDR3 protein: CASSVYSIRRLNTEAFF. In DNA, the CDR3 is TGTGCCAGCAGCGTTTACTCCATCAGGCGTTTGAACACTGAAGCTTTCTTT. This rearrangement joins TRBV11-2 to TRBJ1-1; the D is unclear. The V end was cut by 5 bases, the J end by 0 bases, with 19 bases between. The length of the CDR3 is 17 residues. CDR1 SGHAT and CDR2 FQNNGV come from the germline V gene.

The chain is built from TRBV9 and TRBJ2-2; TRBD2 aligns across 7 bases. Germline CDR1 is SGDLS and CDR2 is YYNGEE. Trimming at V came to 7 bases and at J to 3 bases, leaving 12 bases not matched to a gene. The CDR3 length is 16 residues. CDR3 DNA sequence: TGTGCCAGCTCCACTCCGGCTGGGAGGGACACCGGGGAGCTGTTTTTT. Its protein product is CASSTPAGRDTGELFF.

This clone came up once. V usage is TRBV6-5 and J usage is TRBJ2-1; no clear D. With 0 bases removed from V and 2 bases from J, the gap between germline ends came to 11 bases. Looked up from germline, CDR1 is MNHEY and CDR2 is SVGAGI. CDR3 length: 16 amino acids. CDR3 amino acids: CASSYSLAIPYNEQFF. The CDR3 DNA sequence: TGTGCCAGCAGTTACTCTTTGGCGATTCCCTACAATGAGCAGTTCTTC.

This clone was picked up one time. V is TRBV4-1 and J is TRBJ2-6; TRBD1 agrees at 8 bases. With 2 bases clipped from V and 0 bases from J, the junction kept 9 bases outside the gene matches. This CDR3 comprises 19 residues. The germline V gene encodes CDR1 MGHRA and CDR2 YSYEKL. CDR3 DNA: TGCGCCAGCAGCCAACCCCGGACAGGGTGGGACTCTGGGGCCAACGTCCTGACTTTC. Protein product: CASSQPRTGWDSGANVLTF.

V is TRBV5-1 and J is TRBJ1-1; 7 positions match TRBD1. V was pared by 3 bases and J by 0 bases, with 8 bases of the junction left unmatched. The CDR3 runs 16 residues. CDR1 is SGHRS and CDR2 is YFSETQ in the germline V gene. CDR3 coding DNA: TGCGCCAGCAGCTCCTGGACAGGACACATGAACACTGAAGCTTTCTTT. Amino acids: CASSSWTGHMNTEAFF.

This chain connects TRBV27 to TRBJ1-1; D unresolved. Germline V gene lookup returns CDR1 MNHEY and CDR2 SMNVEV (reference sequence). There are 14 residues in the CDR3. The V end lost 2 bases, the J end lost 5 bases, and 12 bases lay between the germline ends. The DNA for the CDR3 is TGTGCCAGCAGTTTACGGGCAGGCGGGACTGAAGCTTTCTTT. Protein sequence: CASSLRAGGTEAFF.

This sequence joins TRBV18 and TRBJ1-5; D is ambiguous. CDR3 size: 13 residues. Looked up from germline, CDR1 is KGHSH and CDR2 is LQKENI. Trimming pared 2 bases from V and 6 bases from J, leaving 8 bases between. For the CDR3, the DNA is TGTGCCAGCTCACCAATCAGCGGTCAGCCCCAGCATTTT. It specifies CASSPISGQPQHF.

The CDR3 here is CASSLAGQPDGGEKLFF. The CDR3 DNA sequence: TGCGCCAGCAGCTTGGCGGGACAGCCAGACGGGGGGGAAAAACTGTTTTTT. This chain links TRBV5-1 with TRBJ1-4, with 7 bases identical to TRBD1. Germline assignment: CDR1 SGHRS and CDR2 YFSETQ. After removal of 0 bases from V and 8 bases from J, the junction contained 13 bases not matched to a gene. This CDR3 has 17 residues.

The V call is TRBV5-1, the J call TRBJ2-1, with 7 bases aligning to TRBD2. Trimming cost V 5 bases and J 7 bases; bases outside gene matches: 15. Looked up from germline, CDR1 is SGHRS and CDR2 is YFSETQ. The CDR3 covers 16 residues. CDR3 nucleotide sequence: TGCGCCAGCAGTGAGAAGGCGGGGGTCATCTGGAATGAGCAGTTCTTC. It translates to CASSEKAGVIWNEQFF.